This TCR beta chain was captured in a study of T cells after yellow fever vaccination. The CDR3 is made up of 15 amino acids. Germline values: CDR1 DFQATT, CDR2 SNEGSKA (reference sequence). Trimming removed 5 bases from V and 1 base from J; junction bases left unmatched: 8. TCRdb reprocessed the 5' RACE reads via MiXCR and lists one record per CDR3 protein. The profile shows roughly 500,000 distinct CDR3 sequences, 15% to 20% of them singletons. Only a few counts were recorded for this clonotype. Sequencing used PBMCs, obtained 15 days after the yellow fever booster vaccination. The TCR was taken from a man under 40 who received the YFV17D yellow fever vaccine. The chain links TRBV20-1 to TRBJ2-5; 9 bases agree with TRBD2. In DNA, the CDR3 is TGCAGTGCTGAAGCGGGACTAGCAGCCCAAGAGACCCAGTACTTC. Translation gives CSAEAGLAAQETQYF.